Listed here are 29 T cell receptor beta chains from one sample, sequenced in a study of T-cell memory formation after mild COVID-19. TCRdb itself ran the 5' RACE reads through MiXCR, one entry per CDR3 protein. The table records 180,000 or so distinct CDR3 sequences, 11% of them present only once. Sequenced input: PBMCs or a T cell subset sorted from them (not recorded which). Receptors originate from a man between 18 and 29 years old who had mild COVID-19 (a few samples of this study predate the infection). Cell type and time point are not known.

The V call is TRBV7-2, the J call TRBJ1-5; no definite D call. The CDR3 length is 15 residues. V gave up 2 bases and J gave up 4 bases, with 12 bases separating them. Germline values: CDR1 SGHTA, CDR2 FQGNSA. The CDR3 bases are TGTGCCAGCAGCTTATCGTGGGCGCCGAATCAGCCCCAGCATTTT. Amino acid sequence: CASSLSWAPNQPQHF. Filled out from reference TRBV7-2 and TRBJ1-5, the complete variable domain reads GAGVSQSPSNKVTEKGKDVELRCDPISGHTALYWYRQSLGQGLEFLIYFQGNSAPDKSGLPSDRFSAERTGGSVSTLTIQRTQQEDSAVYLCASSLSWAPNQPQHFGDGTRLSIL.

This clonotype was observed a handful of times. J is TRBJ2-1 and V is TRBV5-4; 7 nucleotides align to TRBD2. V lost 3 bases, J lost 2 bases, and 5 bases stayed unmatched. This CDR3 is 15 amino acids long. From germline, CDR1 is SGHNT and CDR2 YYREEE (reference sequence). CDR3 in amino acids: CASSSKTSTYNEQFF. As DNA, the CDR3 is TGTGCCAGCAGCTCAAAGACTAGCACCTACAATGAGCAGTTCTTC.

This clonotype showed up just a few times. The CDR3 DNA is TGCAGCGTTGCAGGCAGGCAGAACACTGAAGCTTTCTTT. As protein: CSVAGRQNTEAFF. The V call is TRBV29-1, the J call TRBJ1-1; D is ambiguous. CDR1 is SQVTM, CDR2 ANQGSEA, per germline. This CDR3 is built from 13 residues. V gave up 4 bases and J gave up 1 base, with 10 bases separating them.

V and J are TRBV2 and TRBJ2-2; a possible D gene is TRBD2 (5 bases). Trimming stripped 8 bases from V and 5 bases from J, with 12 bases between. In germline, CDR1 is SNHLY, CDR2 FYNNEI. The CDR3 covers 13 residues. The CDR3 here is CASRRGWTGELFF. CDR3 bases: TGTGCCAGCCGTCGAGGGTGGACCGGGGAGCTGTTTTTT.

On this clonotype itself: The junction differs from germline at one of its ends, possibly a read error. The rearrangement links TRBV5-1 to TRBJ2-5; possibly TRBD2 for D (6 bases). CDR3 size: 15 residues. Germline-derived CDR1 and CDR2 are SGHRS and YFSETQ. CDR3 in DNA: TGCGCCAGCAGCCCGGGTCCGGGGGTCCGAGAGATCCAGTACTTC. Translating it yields CASSPGPGVREIQYF.

The CDR3 protein is CASSFQQGNTEAFF. Written as DNA, the CDR3 is TGTGCCAGCAGCTTCCAACAGGGGAACACTGAAGCTTTCTTT. The rearrangement uses TRBV7-2 and TRBJ1-1, with D possibly TRBD1 on 6 matching bases. The CDR3 totals 14 residues. Trimming removed 3 bases at V and 1 base at J, with 9 bases between. Germline-derived CDR1 and CDR2 are SGHTA and FQGNSA.

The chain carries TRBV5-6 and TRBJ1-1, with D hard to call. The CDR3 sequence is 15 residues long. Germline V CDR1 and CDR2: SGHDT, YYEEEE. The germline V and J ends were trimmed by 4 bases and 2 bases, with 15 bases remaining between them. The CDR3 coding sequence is TGTGCCAGCAGCAGAAAAATGGACTTAAACACTGAAGCTTTCTTT. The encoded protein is CASSRKMDLNTEAFF.

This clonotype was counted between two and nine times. In nucleotides, the CDR3 is TGTGCCAGCAGCTTGACGGACAGGAACTATGGCTACACCTTC. Encoded protein: CASSLTDRNYGYTF. The rearrangement joins TRBV5-6 to TRBJ1-2; TRBD1 agrees at 7 bases. The J segment lost 2 bases and the V segment lost 1 base, leaving 2 bases of the junction unmatched. Germline CDR1 is SGHDT and CDR2 is YYEEEE. The CDR3 consists of 14 residues.

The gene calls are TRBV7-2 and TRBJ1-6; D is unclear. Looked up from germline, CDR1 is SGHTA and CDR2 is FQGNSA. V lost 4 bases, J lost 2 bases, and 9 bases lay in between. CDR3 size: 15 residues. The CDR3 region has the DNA TGTGCCAGCAGCTCCCCCGTTCCCTATAATTCACCCCTCCACTTT. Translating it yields CASSSPVPYNSPLHF.

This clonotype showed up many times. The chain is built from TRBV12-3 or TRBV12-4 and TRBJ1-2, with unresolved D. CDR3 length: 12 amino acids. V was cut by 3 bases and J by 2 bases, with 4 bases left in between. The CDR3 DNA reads TGTGCCAGCAGTTTTAGCAACTATGGCTACACCTTC. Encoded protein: CASSFSNYGYTF.

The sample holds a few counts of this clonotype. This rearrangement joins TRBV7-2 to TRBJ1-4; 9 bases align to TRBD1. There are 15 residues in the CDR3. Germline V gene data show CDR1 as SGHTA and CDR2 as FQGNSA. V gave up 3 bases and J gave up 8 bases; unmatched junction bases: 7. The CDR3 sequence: CASSLRTGVGEKLFF. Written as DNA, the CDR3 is TGTGCCAGCAGCTTGAGGACAGGGGTAGGGGAAAAACTGTTTTTT.

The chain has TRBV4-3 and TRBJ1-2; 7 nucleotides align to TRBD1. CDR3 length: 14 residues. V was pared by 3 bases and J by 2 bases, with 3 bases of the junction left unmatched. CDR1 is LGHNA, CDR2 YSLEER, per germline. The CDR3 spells CASSQQGGNYGYTF. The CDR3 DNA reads TGCGCCAGCAGCCAGCAGGGGGGAAACTATGGCTACACCTTC.

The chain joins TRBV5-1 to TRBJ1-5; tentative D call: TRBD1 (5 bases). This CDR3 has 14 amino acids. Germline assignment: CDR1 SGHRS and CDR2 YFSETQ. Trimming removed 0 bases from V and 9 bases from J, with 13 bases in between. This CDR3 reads CASSLEGEESPQHF. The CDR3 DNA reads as TGCGCCAGCAGCTTGGAAGGGGAAGAATCGCCCCAGCATTTT.

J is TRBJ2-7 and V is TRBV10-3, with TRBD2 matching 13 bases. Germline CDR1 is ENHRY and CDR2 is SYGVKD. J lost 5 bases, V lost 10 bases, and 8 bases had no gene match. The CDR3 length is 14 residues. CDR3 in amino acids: CASAHGTSGNEQYF. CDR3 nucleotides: TGTGCCAGCGCCCACGGGACTAGCGGGAACGAGCAGTACTTC.

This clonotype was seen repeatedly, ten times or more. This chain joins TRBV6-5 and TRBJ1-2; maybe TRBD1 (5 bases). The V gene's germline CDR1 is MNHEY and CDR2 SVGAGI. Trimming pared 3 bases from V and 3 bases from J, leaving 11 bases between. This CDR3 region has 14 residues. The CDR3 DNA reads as TGTGCCAGCAGTTATGGGGGACCGGACTATGGCTACACCTTC. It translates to CASSYGGPDYGYTF.

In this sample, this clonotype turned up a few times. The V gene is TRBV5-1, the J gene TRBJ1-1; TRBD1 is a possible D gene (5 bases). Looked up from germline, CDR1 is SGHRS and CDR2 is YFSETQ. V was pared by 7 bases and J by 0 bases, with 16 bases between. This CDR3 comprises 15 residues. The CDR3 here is CASSDAGPMNTEAFF. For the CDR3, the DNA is TGCGCCAGCTCCGATGCGGGGCCGATGAACACTGAAGCTTTCTTT. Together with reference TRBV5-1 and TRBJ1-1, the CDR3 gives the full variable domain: KAGVTQTPRYLIKTRGQQVTLSCSPISGHRSVSWYQQTPGQGLQFLFEYFSETQRNKGNFPGRFSGRQFSNSRSEMNVSTLELGDSALYLCASSDAGPMNTEAFFGQGTRLTVV.

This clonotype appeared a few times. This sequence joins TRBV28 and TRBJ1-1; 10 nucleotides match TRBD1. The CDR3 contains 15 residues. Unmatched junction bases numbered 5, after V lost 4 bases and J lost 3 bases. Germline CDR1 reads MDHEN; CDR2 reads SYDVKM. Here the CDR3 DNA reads TGTGCCAGCAGTTCACCGGGACAGGGGTACACTGAAGCTTTCTTT. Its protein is CASSSPGQGYTEAFF.

Here the CDR3 reads CASSVQSHTRDTSTDTQYF. DNA of the CDR3: TGTGCCAGCAGCGTCCAAAGTCACACACGAGACACTAGCACAGATACGCAGTATTTT. J is TRBJ2-3 and V is TRBV9; D gene unclear. The germline V gene has CDR1 SGDLS and CDR2 YYNGEE. CDR3 size: 19 residues. Trimming stripped 2 bases from V and 0 bases from J, with 22 bases between. Using reference TRBV9 and TRBJ2-3 for the parts outside the CDR3, the full variable domain is DSGVTQTPKHLITATGQRVTLRCSPRSGDLSVYWYQQSLDQGLQFLIQYYNGEERAKGNILERFSAQQFPDLHSELNLSSLELGDSALYFCASSVQSHTRDTSTDTQYFGPGTRLTVL.

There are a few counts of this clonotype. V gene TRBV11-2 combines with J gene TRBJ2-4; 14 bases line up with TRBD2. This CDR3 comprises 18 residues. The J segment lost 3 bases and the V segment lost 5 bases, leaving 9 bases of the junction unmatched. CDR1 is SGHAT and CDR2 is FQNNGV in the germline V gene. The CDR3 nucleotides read TGTGCCAGCAGCATACGGACTAGCGGGGGGCGTGGCAAAAACATTCAGTACTTC. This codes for CASSIRTSGGRGKNIQYF.

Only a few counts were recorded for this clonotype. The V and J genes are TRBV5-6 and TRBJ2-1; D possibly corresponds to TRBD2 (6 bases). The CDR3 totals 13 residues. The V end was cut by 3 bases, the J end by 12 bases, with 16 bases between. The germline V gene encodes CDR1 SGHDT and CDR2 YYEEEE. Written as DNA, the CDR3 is TGTGCCAGCAGCTGGAGGGCGCCTCAGGGGCAGTTCTTC. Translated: CASSWRAPQGQFF.

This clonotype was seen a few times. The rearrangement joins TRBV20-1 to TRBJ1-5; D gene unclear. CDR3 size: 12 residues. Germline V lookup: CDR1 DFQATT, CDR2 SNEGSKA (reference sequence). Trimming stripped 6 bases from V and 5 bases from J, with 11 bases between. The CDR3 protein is CSASQSDQPQHF. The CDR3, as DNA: TGCAGTGCCTCACAGTCGGATCAGCCCCAGCATTTT.

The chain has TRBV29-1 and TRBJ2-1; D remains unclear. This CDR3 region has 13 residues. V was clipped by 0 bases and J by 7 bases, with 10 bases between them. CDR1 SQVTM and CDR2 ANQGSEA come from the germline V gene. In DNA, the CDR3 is TGCAGCGTTGAAGAATCCGTTGCAAATGAGCAGTTCTTC. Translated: CSVEESVANEQFF.

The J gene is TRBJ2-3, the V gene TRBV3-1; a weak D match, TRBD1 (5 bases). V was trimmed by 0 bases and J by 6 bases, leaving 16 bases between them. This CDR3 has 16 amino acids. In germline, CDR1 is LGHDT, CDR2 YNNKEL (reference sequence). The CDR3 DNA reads TGTGCCAGCAGCCAAGACCCCACAGGTCTAAGGGATACGCAGTATTTT. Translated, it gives CASSQDPTGLRDTQYF.

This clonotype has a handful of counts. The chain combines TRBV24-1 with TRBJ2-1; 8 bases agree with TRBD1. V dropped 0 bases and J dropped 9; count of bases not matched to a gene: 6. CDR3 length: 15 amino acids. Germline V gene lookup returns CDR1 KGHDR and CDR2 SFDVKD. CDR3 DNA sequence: TGTGCCACCAGTGATTTGGCAGGGGGCAATTTTGAGCAGTTCTTC. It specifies CATSDLAGGNFEQFF.

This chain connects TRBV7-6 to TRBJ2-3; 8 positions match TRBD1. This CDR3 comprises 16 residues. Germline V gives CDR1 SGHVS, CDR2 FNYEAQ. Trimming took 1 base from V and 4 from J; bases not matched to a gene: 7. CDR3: CASSLGQGAYADTQYF. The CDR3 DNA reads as TGTGCCAGCAGCTTAGGTCAGGGGGCGTACGCAGATACGCAGTATTTT.

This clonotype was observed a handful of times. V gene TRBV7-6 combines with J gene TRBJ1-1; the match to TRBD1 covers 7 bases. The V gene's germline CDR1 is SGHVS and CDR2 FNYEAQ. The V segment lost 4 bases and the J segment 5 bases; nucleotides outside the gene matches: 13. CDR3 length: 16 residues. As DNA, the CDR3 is TGTGCCAGCAGCTCTAGTGCGCCGGGACAGAGGACTGAAGCTTTCTTT. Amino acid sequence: CASSSSAPGQRTEAFF.

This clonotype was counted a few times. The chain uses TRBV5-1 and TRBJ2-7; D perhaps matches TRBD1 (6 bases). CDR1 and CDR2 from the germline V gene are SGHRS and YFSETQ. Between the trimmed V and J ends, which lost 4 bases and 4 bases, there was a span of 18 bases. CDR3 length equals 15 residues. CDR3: CASSQAGTTDYEQYF. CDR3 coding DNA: TGCGCCAGCAGCCAGGCCGGGACAACCGATTACGAGCAGTACTTC.

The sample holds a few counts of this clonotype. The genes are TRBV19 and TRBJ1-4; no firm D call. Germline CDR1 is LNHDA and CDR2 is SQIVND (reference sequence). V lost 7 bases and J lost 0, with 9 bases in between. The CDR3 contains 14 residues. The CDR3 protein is CASKFAATNEKLFF. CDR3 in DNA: TGTGCCAGTAAATTTGCAGCAACTAATGAAAAACTGTTTTTT.

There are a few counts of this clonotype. CDR3 sequence reads: CASSYGSPVNLNQPQHF. CDR3 bases: TGTGCCAGCAGTTACGGGAGCCCGGTTAATCTCAATCAGCCCCAGCATTTT. The genes are TRBV6-2 or TRBV6-3 and TRBJ1-5; D is uncertain. Germline V gene lookup returns CDR1 MNHEY and CDR2 SVGEGT. V lost 2 bases, J lost 3 bases, and 17 bases lay in between. The CDR3 contains 17 residues.